The 16 T cell receptor beta chains in this list originate from one sample, sequenced in a study of blood T cell repertoires in COVID-19. TCRdb keeps only in-frame clones here, not all; method: immunoSEQ multiplex PCR. The sample records roughly 160,000 clones, about nine tenths being singletons. Sequenced input: peripheral blood. The receptors come from a man aged 60 to 69 with acute or convalescent COVID-19.

This clone was counted a single time. The J gene is TRBJ2-7, the V gene TRBV5-4, with D possibly being TRBD2 (5 bases). The CDR3 length is 15 residues. Looked up from germline, CDR1 is SGHNT and CDR2 is YYREEE (reference sequence). Deletions cut 2 bases from V and 0 bases from J, with 12 bases between. The CDR3 DNA follows: TGTGCCAGCAGCTTCGGGCGGGCTCTCTCCTACGAGCAGTACTTC. Amino acid sequence: CASSFGRALSYEQYF.

The V call is TRBV10-2, the J call TRBJ1-6, with 8 bases that match TRBD1. The germline gives CDR1 WSHSY, CDR2 SAAADI. After removal of 3 bases from V and 11 bases from J, the junction contained 9 bases not matched to a gene. This CDR3 is 15 amino acids long. CDR3 sequence: CASSELGQGIPPLHF. CDR3 bases: TGCGCCAGCAGTGAATTAGGACAGGGAATCCCACCCCTCCACTTT.

This clone was recorded once. The chain is built from TRBV5-6 and TRBJ1-2; tentative D call: TRBD1 (6 bases). The CDR3 totals 14 residues. Per the germline V gene, CDR1 is SGHDT and CDR2 is YYEEEE. With 3 bases removed from V and 2 bases from J, the gap between germline ends came to 11 bases. The CDR3: CASSYVQGNYGYTF. For the CDR3, the DNA is TGTGCCAGCAGCTACGTACAGGGAAACTATGGCTACACCTTC.

The V gene is TRBV10-2, the J gene TRBJ2-2, with 12 bases aligning to TRBD2. The junction had 14 bases not matched to a gene; V was cut back by 7 bases and J by 5 bases. Germline-derived CDR1 and CDR2 are WSHSY and SAAADI. CDR3 length: 18 amino acids. The CDR3 nucleotides are TGCGCCAGCAAGCTGGCTAGCGGGGGGGCCGGAGGAACCGGGGAGCTGTTTTTT. Amino acids: CASKLASGGAGGTGELFF.

This chain links TRBV5-1 with TRBJ2-7; TRBD2 aligns across 9 bases. Per germline, CDR1 SGHRS and CDR2 YFSETQ. The CDR3 sequence is 17 residues long. The V segment lost 0 bases and the J segment 0 bases; nucleotides outside the gene matches: 7. In nucleotides, the CDR3 is TGCGCCAGCAGCTTGGGTAGCGGGGGCAGCCTCTCCTACGAGCAGTACTTC. Its protein product is CASSLGSGGSLSYEQYF. The entire variable domain, with the rest obtained from reference TRBV5-1 and TRBJ2-7, is as follows: KAGVTQTPRYLIKTRGQQVTLSCSPISGHRSVSWYQQTPGQGLQFLFEYFSETQRNKGNFPGRFSGRQFSNSRSEMNVSTLELGDSALYLCASSLGSGGSLSYEQYFGPGTRLTVT.

The V call is TRBV19, the J call TRBJ1-1, with D hard to call. This CDR3 comprises 14 residues. V was pared by 7 bases and J by 5 bases, with 17 bases between. From germline, CDR1 is LNHDA and CDR2 SQIVND (reference sequence). The CDR3 protein is CASIVDGAKTEAFF. The CDR3 DNA is TGTGCCAGTATTGTCGATGGAGCCAAGACTGAAGCTTTCTTT.

Turning to this clone: This CDR3 is also generated by other DNA sequences in the sample. CDR3 region: CAWSLWRTGELFF. CDR3 sequence (DNA): TGTGCCTGGAGTCTATGGAGGACCGGGGAGCTGTTTTTT. V is TRBV30 and J is TRBJ2-2; possibly TRBD2 for D (5 bases). CDR1 and CDR2 from the germline V gene are GTSNPN and SVGIG (reference sequence). Trimming removed 2 bases from V and 5 bases from J, with 9 bases in between. The CDR3 length is 13 residues.

The rearrangement uses TRBV9 and TRBJ1-1; maybe TRBD1 (6 bases). The CDR3 runs 14 residues. V lost 4 bases to trimming and J lost 8 bases, with 18 bases between them. CDR1 and CDR2 (germline): SGDLS, YYNGEE. Here the CDR3 reads CASSPWDILGEAFF. CDR3 sequence (DNA): TGTGCCAGCAGCCCCTGGGACATCTTAGGGGAAGCTTTCTTT. Filled out from reference TRBV9 and TRBJ1-1, the complete variable domain reads DSGVTQTPKHLITATGQRVTLRCSPRSGDLSVYWYQQSLDQGLQFLIQYYNGEERAKGNILERFSAQQFPDLHSELNLSSLELGDSALYFCASSPWDILGEAFFGQGTRLTVV.

This chain joins TRBV19 and TRBJ1-1; TRBD1 matches at 9 bases. The CDR3 totals 13 residues. V lost 5 bases and J lost 8; bases outside the gene matches: 6. Looked up from germline, CDR1 is LNHDA and CDR2 is SQIVND (reference sequence). The chain's CDR3 is CASSYTGTGEAFF. DNA for the CDR3: TGTGCCAGTAGTTACACCGGGACAGGGGAAGCTTTCTTT.

The chain links TRBV20-1 to TRBJ2-1; 7 positions match TRBD2. V lost 3 bases, J lost 5 bases, and 19 bases stayed unmatched. CDR1 and CDR2 from the germline V gene are DFQATT and SNEGSKA (reference sequence). The CDR3 sequence is 18 residues long. The CDR3 here is CSASNLFGSSGTHNEQFF. The CDR3 region has the DNA TGCAGTGCTAGTAATTTATTCGGCTCTAGCGGCACTCACAATGAGCAGTTCTTC.

The rearrangement joins TRBV30 to TRBJ2-1, with D unresolved. Germline values: CDR1 GTSNPN, CDR2 SVGIG (reference sequence). The germline V and J ends were trimmed by 2 bases and 1 base, with 3 bases remaining between them. The CDR3 is 12 residues long. The CDR3 nucleotides read TGTGCCTGGAGTTATTCCTACAATGAGCAGTTCTTC. Its protein is CAWSYSYNEQFF.

The chain is built from TRBV7-9 and TRBJ2-3; D perhaps matches TRBD2 (6 bases). The V gene's germline CDR1 is SEHNR and CDR2 FQNEAQ (reference sequence). The CDR3 loop spans 14 amino acids. V lost 5 bases and J lost 2, with 11 bases in between. CDR3 in amino acids: CASSPGLDTDTQYF. The CDR3 DNA reads TGTGCCAGCAGCCCGGGACTGGACACAGATACGCAGTATTTT.

This chain uses TRBV4-1 with TRBJ1-3; possible D gene TRBD1, 6 bases. The germline V gene has CDR1 MGHRA and CDR2 YSYEKL. This CDR3 has 16 amino acids. V was shortened by 1 base and J by 1 base, with 11 bases between the two germline ends. CDR3 sequence (DNA): TGCGCCAGCAGCCAAGCCTACAGGGTGTCTGGAAACACCATATATTTT. This gives the protein CASSQAYRVSGNTIYF.

The genes are TRBV19 and TRBJ1-5; TRBD1 is a possible D gene (6 bases). Looked up from germline, CDR1 is LNHDA and CDR2 is SQIVND (reference sequence). The CDR3 sequence is 16 residues long. With 2 bases removed from V and 3 bases from J, the gap between germline ends came to 14 bases. CDR3 sequence reads: CASSISPGVANQPQHF. CDR3 DNA: TGTGCCAGTAGTATAAGTCCAGGGGTAGCCAATCAGCCCCAGCATTTT.

The chain carries TRBV5-6 and TRBJ1-4; 7 positions match TRBD1. CDR1 and CDR2 from the germline V gene are SGHDT and YYEEEE. The CDR3 sequence is 13 residues long. J was trimmed by 5 bases and V by 6 bases; bases with no gene match: 4. This chain's CDR3 is CASMDRLNEKLFF. In nucleotides, the CDR3 is TGTGCCAGCATGGACAGGTTGAATGAAAAACTGTTTTTT.

This clone was seen just once. The chain couples TRBV3-1 (or the pseudogene TRBV3-2) to TRBJ2-1; 10 nucleotides match TRBD2. The CDR3 contains 16 residues. Germline lookup yields CDR1 LGHDT and CDR2 YNNKEL (reference sequence). Trimming removed 6 bases from V and 0 bases from J; junction bases left unmatched: 5. CDR3 residues: CASRPSGGPSYNEQFF. CDR3 coding DNA: TGTGCCAGCAGGCCTAGCGGGGGCCCCTCCTACAATGAGCAGTTCTTC.